The 20 T cell receptor beta chains in this list originate from one sample, sequenced in a study of T-cell memory formation after mild COVID-19. MiXCR was run by TCRdb on the 5' RACE reads, yielding one entry per CDR3 protein. The sample consists of approximately 260,000 distinct CDR3 sequences, 16% of them appearing once. Sequencing was performed on PBMCs or a T cell subset sorted from them (not recorded which). The receptors originated from a man in his late teens or twenties who had mild COVID-19 (a few samples of this study predate the infection). Cell type and time point are not known.

J is TRBJ1-5 and V is TRBV4-1; D unclear. The CDR3 spans 14 residues. Germline CDR1 MGHRA, CDR2 YSYEKL. Trimming pared 1 base from V and 4 bases from J, leaving 8 bases between. This chain's CDR3 is CASSQAGSNQPQHF. DNA for the CDR3: TGCGCCAGCAGCCAAGCTGGGTCAAATCAGCCCCAGCATTTT.

This clonotype was detected a few times. V is TRBV5-5 and J is TRBJ1-2; D is perhaps TRBD1 (6 bases). Germline CDR1 SGHKS, CDR2 YYEKEE (reference sequence). The V gene lost 1 base and the J gene lost 3 bases, with 10 bases spanning the gap. This CDR3 has 14 amino acids. The DNA for the CDR3 is TGTGCCAGCAGCTTGAACAGGGTGGACTATGGCTACACCTTC. This translates into CASSLNRVDYGYTF.

This clonotype was seen only a few times. The chain is built from TRBV7-8 and TRBJ1-5, with D possibly matching TRBD1 (5 bases). Germline values: CDR1 SGHVS, CDR2 FQNEAQ. V lost 7 bases and J lost 7, with 17 bases in between. The CDR3 covers 14 residues. CDR3 sequence: CASTPTAGWQPQHF. DNA of the CDR3: TGTGCCAGCACCCCGACAGCTGGATGGCAGCCCCAGCATTTT. Looking up the rest from reference TRBV7-8 and TRBJ1-5 gives the full variable domain: GAGVSQSPRYKVAKRGQDVALRCDPISGHVSLFWYQQALGQGPEFLTYFQNEAQLDKSGLPSDRFFAERPEGSVSTLKIQRTQQEDSAVYLCASTPTAGWQPQHFGDGTRLSIL.

The V and J genes are TRBV19 and TRBJ2-4, with a weak D call TRBD2 (6 bases). The germline V gene has CDR1 LNHDA and CDR2 SQIVND (reference sequence). The CDR3 is made up of 15 amino acids. V lost 5 bases, J lost 0 bases, and 11 bases lay in between. The CDR3 sequence is CASSWGDLAKNIQYF. As DNA, the CDR3 is TGTGCCAGTAGTTGGGGGGATCTAGCCAAAAACATTCAGTACTTC.

V and J are TRBV18 and TRBJ1-1, with 8 bases fitting TRBD1. This CDR3 has 16 residues. After removal of 9 bases from V and 0 bases from J, the junction contained 12 bases not matched to a gene. Germline V gene lookup returns CDR1 KGHSH and CDR2 LQKENI. CDR3 in DNA: TGTGCCAGTTTTGAACGCGGGACAGGCATGAACACTGAAGCTTTCTTT. Its translation: CASFERGTGMNTEAFF.

In its sample, this clonotype was seen a few times. The rearrangement links TRBV5-1 to TRBJ2-7; 7 bases fit TRBD1. The V and J ends lost 0 bases and 0 bases, in that order; junction bases with no gene match: 6. This CDR3 contains 16 residues. CDR1 SGHRS and CDR2 YFSETQ come from the germline V gene. Here the CDR3 reads CASSLVRGQSSYEQYV. The CDR3 DNA sequence: TGCGCCAGCAGCTTGGTCCGGGGACAGAGCTCCTACGAGCAGTACGTC.

This chain joins TRBV29-1 and TRBJ2-5; D might be TRBD1 (5 bases). This CDR3 comprises 12 residues. V dropped 7 bases and J dropped 7 bases, with 16 bases sitting between them. Per the germline V gene, CDR1 is SQVTM and CDR2 is ANQGSEA. The CDR3, as DNA: TGCAGCGGGCTCCGGGCCCAGGGGACCCAGTACTTC. Protein sequence: CSGLRAQGTQYF.

This clonotype turned up a few times. J is TRBJ2-5 and V is TRBV6-5; TRBD2 might be the D (5 bases). The V end was cut by 0 bases, the J end by 2 bases, with 7 bases between. This CDR3 is 14 amino acids long. The V gene's germline CDR1 is MNHEY and CDR2 SVGAGI. In DNA, the CDR3 is TGTGCCAGCAGTTACTCCGGGGAGCAAGAGACCCAGTACTTC. The encoded protein is CASSYSGEQETQYF.

This clonotype was picked up a small number of times. J is TRBJ2-1 and V is TRBV9; 7 bases fit TRBD2. Germline CDR1 is SGDLS and CDR2 is YYNGEE. V lost 7 bases, J lost 5 bases, and 9 bases stayed unmatched. This CDR3 has 14 amino acids. As DNA, the CDR3 is TGTGCCAGCGGGGAGGGGAGGATCGACAATGAGCAGTTCTTC. This gives the protein CASGEGRIDNEQFF.

This chain joins TRBV7-2 and TRBJ1-2; D uncertain. The CDR3 covers 14 residues. Germline lookup yields CDR1 SGHTA and CDR2 FQGNSA. Between the trimmed V and J ends, which lost 2 bases and 0 bases, there was a span of 7 bases. CDR3 coding DNA: TGTGCCAGCAGCTTATTCTGGCCTAACTATGGCTACACCTTC. As protein: CASSLFWPNYGYTF.

The chain uses TRBV6-2 or TRBV6-3 and TRBJ1-1; the match to TRBD1 covers 7 bases. This CDR3 is built from 13 residues. V was clipped by 7 bases and J by 4 bases; unmatched bases: 6. Germline V gene lookup returns CDR1 MNHEY and CDR2 SVGEGT. The CDR3 here is CASTTGAVTEAFF. As DNA, the CDR3 is TGTGCCAGCACAACAGGGGCGGTCACTGAAGCTTTCTTT.

This clonotype was detected only a few times. The rearrangement joins TRBV12-3 or TRBV12-4 to TRBJ1-5, with a weak D call TRBD1 (6 bases). The CDR3 spans 15 residues. Trimming cost V 4 bases and J 3 bases, with 13 bases left between them. The CDR3 coding sequence is TGTGCCAGCAGTTACGACGGGGGGCTCAATCAGCCCCAGCATTTT. It translates to CASSYDGGLNQPQHF.

This clonotype has at least ten counts. The gene calls are TRBV6-5 and TRBJ1-4, with D possibly TRBD1 on 5 matching bases. This CDR3 comprises 14 residues. Germline CDR1 and CDR2: MNHEY and SVGAGI. The ends were cut back, 2 bases at V and 7 bases at J, with 11 bases in the middle. In DNA form, the CDR3 reads TGTGCCAGCAGTTACCGGACAACCATTGAAAAACTGTTTTTT. This sequence encodes CASSYRTTIEKLFF.

This clonotype has just a few counts. The chain uses TRBV7-8 and TRBJ1-2; D is possibly TRBD1 (6 bases). The V gene's germline CDR1 is SGHVS and CDR2 FQNEAQ. Trimming left V 6 bases short and J 14 bases short, with 25 bases between. This CDR3 comprises 14 residues. The CDR3 coding sequence is TGTGCCAGCAGTTCGTGGGGGCAGGGGCTCCCTGGGACCTTC. This translates into CASSSWGQGLPGTF.

A few counts support this clonotype. The chain combines TRBV7-9 with TRBJ2-3; D may match TRBD1 or TRBD2 (5 bases each). V was clipped by 5 bases and J by 2 bases, with 14 bases between them. This CDR3 is 15 amino acids long. CDR1 and CDR2 (germline): SEHNR, FQNEAQ (reference sequence). The CDR3 sequence is CASSDLRDPTDTQYF. Written as DNA, the CDR3 is TGTGCCAGCAGCGATTTGAGGGACCCCACAGATACGCAGTATTTT.

The rearrangement joins TRBV7-2 to TRBJ1-5; no definite D call. Germline CDR1 and CDR2: SGHTA and FQGNSA. Trimming pared 5 bases from V and 11 bases from J, leaving 16 bases between. This CDR3 region has 13 residues. CDR3 coding DNA: TGTGCCAGCAGCATAGACCGCCAAGGGACCCAGCATTTT. Residues: CASSIDRQGTQHF.

This clonotype was observed a handful of times. The gene calls are TRBV7-2 and TRBJ1-4; D unresolved. The germline V gene encodes CDR1 SGHTA and CDR2 FQGNSA. The CDR3 runs 13 residues. V was shortened by 2 bases and J by 5 bases, with 6 bases between the two germline ends. DNA of the CDR3: TGTGCCAGCAGCTTATTAATCAATGAAAAACTGTTTTTT. Translation: CASSLLINEKLFF.

The rearrangement uses TRBV7-2 and TRBJ2-2, with 15 bases aligning to TRBD2. This CDR3 is built from 18 residues. V trimming: 5 bases; J trimming: 8 bases; junction bases outside the gene matches: 12. From germline, CDR1 is SGHTA and CDR2 FQGNSA. The DNA of the CDR3 is TGTGCCAGCAGCAAAGGACTAGCGGGGGGGCCGGGTGAAGGGGAGCTGTTTTTT. Translated: CASSKGLAGGPGEGELFF.

This clonotype occurred a few times. In nucleotides, the CDR3 is TGTGCCATCAGCCCTCCTGGGGATACGCAGTATTTT. This codes for CAISPPGDTQYF. The chain uses TRBV10-3 and TRBJ2-3, with D uncertain. CDR3 length: 12 residues. V dropped 6 bases and J dropped 6 bases, with 10 bases sitting between them. Germline V gene lookup returns CDR1 ENHRY and CDR2 SYGVKD.

This clonotype was counted a single time. The germline gene is not matched at one end of the junction; a read error may be the cause. J is TRBJ2-7 and V is TRBV24-1; D unclear. Germline V gene sequence: CDR1 KGHDR, CDR2 SFDVKD. The CDR3 runs to 12 residues. DNA of the CDR3: TGTGCCGCCAGCGACCTAGACTACGAGCAGTACTTC. Translating gives CAASDLDYEQYF.